This TCR beta chain originates from a study of molecular identifiers for immune sequencing clone quantification. About the study: For replicates, RNA isolated from around 20,000 or 99,000 naive CD8 cells was divided into five portions, of which four were sequenced.

This clonotype has ten or more counts. J gave up 1 base and V 1 base, and 1 base lay outside the gene matches. Germline loops: CDR1 SGHRS, CDR2 YFSETQ. This CDR3 is built from 15 residues. Libraries of bulk TCR were made by previously described methods (with listed TCR primers). TCRdb independently ran MiXCR on the PCR reads; one entry per CDR3 protein. The profile shows around 460,000 distinct CDR3 sequences, about 22% of them singletons. The V gene is TRBV5-1, the J gene TRBJ2-5; 10 bases are shared with TRBD2. The source of this sequence is a human donor in good health. Some libraries in this study had Jurkat cell RNA spiked in. Material for sequencing was naive CD8+ T cells from blood, with Jurkat cell RNA spiked in. As for subset: FACS-sorted CD8+CD4-CCR7+CD45RA+ naive T cells. The CDR3 nucleotides are TGCGCCAGCAGCTTGACTAGCGGGACCCAAGAGACCCAGTACTTC. Amino acid sequence: CASSLTSGTQETQYF.